The 30 T cell receptor beta chains below were found in one sample sequenced in a study of T cells in Graves' hyperthyroidism and ophthalmopathy. TCR beta CDR3 region amplification was performed from RNA transcripts. TCR CDR3 underwent first-round RT-PCR with the HTBI primer set. TCRdb reprocessed the multiplex PCR reads via MiXCR and lists one record per CDR3 protein. This table holds around 600,000 distinct CDR3 sequences, more than 14% found once. Source material: blood. The receptor source for this set is a woman aged 45-65 years with Graves' ophthalmopathy.

This clonotype appeared a few times. The genes are TRBV12-5 and TRBJ2-1, with D uncertain. The CDR3 extends over 17 amino acids. The ends were cut back, 0 bases at V and 1 base at J, with 13 bases in the middle. Per germline, CDR1 LGHNT and CDR2 FRNRAP. The CDR3 DNA reads TGTGCTAGTGGTTTGGTACCGGCCCTTAGGTCCTACAATGAGCAGTTCTTC. Its protein is CASGLVPALRSYNEQFF.

This clonotype was found many times. The chain carries TRBV28 and TRBJ2-1; 8 bases map to TRBD1. J gave up 3 bases and V 5 bases, and 15 bases lay outside the gene matches. This CDR3 contains 18 residues. From germline, CDR1 is MDHEN and CDR2 SYDVKM. The CDR3 nucleotides read TGTGCCAGCAGTCCCTGGGTGGTCAGGGGGCGGAACTACAATGAGCAGTTCTTC. Protein: CASSPWVVRGRNYNEQFF.

This clonotype was counted ten times or more. This chain links TRBV28 with TRBJ2-5; no clear D gene. CDR3 length: 13 amino acids. The V end was cut by 6 bases, the J end by 6 bases, with 14 bases between. Germline-derived CDR1 and CDR2 are MDHEN and SYDVKM. This CDR3 reads CASSARSYQTQYF. CDR3 nucleotide sequence: TGTGCCAGCAGCGCAAGGAGTTATCAGACCCAGTACTTC.

Ten or more counts support this clonotype. The chain employs TRBV30 and TRBJ2-2, with D perhaps matching TRBD1 or TRBD2 (5 bases each). Germline V gene lookup returns CDR1 GTSNPN and CDR2 SVGIG (reference sequence). The V gene lost 0 bases and the J gene lost 0 bases, with 8 bases spanning the gap. This CDR3 is built from 15 residues. The CDR3 sequence is CAWSVWGTNTGELFF. CDR3 DNA sequence: TGTGCCTGGAGTGTGTGGGGGACGAACACCGGGGAGCTGTTTTTT.

This clonotype was picked up a small number of times. The genes are TRBV6-1 and TRBJ1-5, with D possibly matching TRBD1 (5 bases). Germline CDR1 is MNHNS and CDR2 is SASEGT. The V gene lost 6 bases and the J gene lost 1 base, with 10 bases spanning the gap. The CDR3 is 14 amino acids. For the CDR3, the DNA is TGTGCCAGCAGGATCCGGGACAGCAATCAGCCCCAGCATTTT. Residues: CASRIRDSNQPQHF.

This clonotype appeared many times. The rearrangement joins TRBV2 to TRBJ1-5, with TRBD1 matching over 8 bases. Trimming at V came to 7 bases and at J to 6 bases, leaving 5 bases not matched to a gene. Germline V lookup: CDR1 SNHLY, CDR2 FYNNEI. This CDR3 is built from 13 residues. CDR3 DNA sequence: TGTGCCAGCAAGGACAGGGAGGGTCAGCCCCAGCATTTT. Protein sequence: CASKDREGQPQHF.

This clonotype was detected many times. Its ends do not fully match the called genes, so a read error is possible. The rearrangement joins TRBV12-3 or TRBV12-4 to TRBJ1-1; D unclear. The CDR3 sequence is 13 residues long. In DNA form, the CDR3 reads TGTGTCAGCAGACCGTCGGGAGGCACTGAAGCTTTCTTT. Translation: CVSRPSGGTEAFF.

Only a few counts were recorded for this clonotype. The chain has TRBV6-5 and TRBJ1-2; no definite D call. CDR3 size: 13 residues. Germline V lookup: CDR1 MNHEY, CDR2 SVGAGI. The ends were cut back, 0 bases at V and 8 bases at J, with 10 bases in the middle. CDR3 sequence reads: CASSYSEREGYTF. The CDR3, as DNA: TGTGCCAGCAGTTACTCAGAGAGAGAGGGCTACACCTTC.

This clonotype was observed at least ten times. The rearrangement uses TRBV28 and TRBJ2-7; D remains unclear. The CDR3 spans 17 residues. Germline CDR1 and CDR2: MDHEN and SYDVKM. Trimming took off 2 bases at V and 2 bases at J, with 19 bases between the two ends. CDR3 sequence (DNA): TGTGCCAGCAGTTTACTCAGGCATCAGCTCTCGGCCTACGAGCAGTACTTC. Translated: CASSLLRHQLSAYEQYF.

This clonotype occurred many times. The gene calls are TRBV6-2 or TRBV6-3 and TRBJ1-2; unclear D gene. CDR3 length: 13 amino acids. Germline-derived CDR1 and CDR2 are MNHEY and SVGEGT. V gave up 4 bases and J gave up 2 bases, with 8 bases separating them. The CDR3 bases are TGTGCCAGCAGTTTCGTACAGAACTATGGCTACACCTTC. Its protein product is CASSFVQNYGYTF.

This clonotype came up many times. This chain joins TRBV5-1 and TRBJ2-1, with no clear D. The V end lost 1 base, the J end lost 5 bases, and 7 bases lay between the germline ends. The CDR3 is made up of 13 amino acids. Germline CDR1 SGHRS, CDR2 YFSETQ. The CDR3 sequence: CASSLIGNNEQFF. In nucleotides, the CDR3 is TGCGCCAGCAGCTTGATAGGAAACAATGAGCAGTTCTTC.

Many counts were recorded for this clonotype. The chain uses TRBV6-1 and TRBJ2-2; D ambiguous. CDR1 is MNHNS, CDR2 SASEGT, per germline. CDR3 length: 12 residues. Deletions cut 5 bases from V and 4 bases from J, with 5 bases between. The CDR3 sequence is CASSTLTGELFF. The CDR3 DNA follows: TGTGCCAGCAGTACCCTCACCGGGGAGCTGTTTTTT.

This clonotype showed up many times. The CDR3, as DNA: TGCAGTGCTAGACAGATCCGAACTAGCGGGAGAGGGGGTGAGCAGTTCTTC. Translating gives CSARQIRTSGRGGEQFF. J is TRBJ2-1 and V is TRBV20-1; 11 bases map to TRBD2. Germline V CDR1 and CDR2: DFQATT, SNEGSKA (reference sequence). The CDR3 is made up of 17 amino acids. Trimming cost V 2 bases and J 9 bases; bases outside gene matches: 15.

This clonotype was observed a few times. A much larger clone lies a single base off, so this may be a read error. The rearrangement joins TRBV2 to TRBJ2-3, with D perhaps TRBD2 (5 bases). Per the germline V gene, CDR1 is SNHLY and CDR2 is FYNNEI. Trimming took off 1 base at V and 4 bases at J, with 9 bases between the two ends. CDR3 size: 14 residues. The CDR3 nucleotides read TGTGCCAGCAGTGAAGGTAGCGTCGCAGATACGCAGTATTTT. As protein: CASSEGSVADTQYF.

This clonotype has just a few counts. The rearrangement links TRBV6-1 to TRBJ2-7, with 10 bases fitting TRBD1. The length of the CDR3 is 16 residues. Germline CDR1 and CDR2: MNHNS and SASEGT. Trimming took 6 bases from V and 4 from J; bases not matched to a gene: 12. The DNA for the CDR3 is TGTGCCAGCAGCTATAACCGGGACAGGGGACAATACGAGCAGTACTTC. It yields the protein CASSYNRDRGQYEQYF.

This clonotype was observed many times. The V call is TRBV2, the J call TRBJ1-1; TRBD1 aligns across 7 bases. The CDR3 extends over 13 amino acids. Germline CDR1 reads SNHLY; CDR2 reads FYNNEI. V gave up 6 bases and J gave up 4 bases; unmatched junction bases: 5. CDR3 region: CASRATGTTEAFF. The CDR3 nucleotides read TGTGCCAGCAGGGCGACAGGGACCACTGAAGCTTTCTTT.

This clonotype was picked up many times. This chain links TRBV9 with TRBJ2-2, with TRBD2 identical over 7 bases. CDR1 and CDR2 (germline): SGDLS, YYNGEE. This CDR3 has 13 amino acids. With V trimmed by 7 bases and J by 6 bases, 6 bases remained unmatched. The CDR3, as DNA: TGTGCCAGCGAGGCGGGAGAGGCCGGGGAGCTGTTTTTT. Translation: CASEAGEAGELFF.

This clonotype has a count of ten or more. The chain uses TRBV2 and TRBJ2-1, with 10 bases that match TRBD1. The J segment lost 3 bases and the V segment lost 9 bases, leaving 5 bases of the junction unmatched. Looked up from germline, CDR1 is SNHLY and CDR2 is FYNNEI. The CDR3 runs 14 residues. The CDR3 sequence: CASTGTGVYNEQFF. DNA of the CDR3: TGTGCCAGTACCGGGACAGGGGTCTACAATGAGCAGTTCTTC.

The rearrangement uses TRBV6-1 and TRBJ2-3; the D gene is possibly TRBD2 (5 bases). Germline lookup yields CDR1 MNHNS and CDR2 SASEGT. V lost 6 bases to trimming and J lost 0 bases, with 10 bases between them. This CDR3 has 14 residues. The chain's CDR3 is CASSQLVSTDTQYF. The CDR3 nucleotides are TGTGCCAGCAGCCAACTAGTAAGCACAGATACGCAGTATTTT.

The table lists this clonotype with many counts. This chain links TRBV12-3 or TRBV12-4 with TRBJ1-2; unclear D gene. V gave up 4 bases and J gave up 7 bases, with 13 bases separating them. This CDR3 is 13 amino acids long. As DNA, the CDR3 is TGTGCCAGCAGTTCCCCAGAGAGAGGTGGCTACACCTTC. This translates into CASSSPERGGYTF.

CDR3 sequence: CASSPDPTPAHAEQFF. CDR3 coding DNA: TGCGCCAGCAGCCCGGACCCGACTCCGGCGCATGCTGAGCAGTTCTTC. This chain joins TRBV4-1 and TRBJ2-1, with D uncertain. There are 16 residues in the CDR3. Germline CDR1 MGHRA, CDR2 YSYEKL. V lost 4 bases and J 9 bases, leaving 22 bases between the germline ends.

Many counts were recorded for this clonotype. The chain recombines TRBV4-3 with TRBJ2-2; the match to TRBD2 covers 16 bases. The V gene end was trimmed by 0 bases and the J gene end by 5 bases; junction bases not matched to a gene: 12. Germline CDR1 LGHNA, CDR2 YSLEER. The CDR3 has 21 residues. CDR3 amino acids: CASSQDLPGLAGGRGTGELFF. CDR3 bases: TGCGCCAGCAGCCAAGATTTGCCGGGACTAGCGGGAGGGAGAGGGACCGGGGAGCTGTTTTTT.

The chain is built from TRBV5-1 and TRBJ2-2, with D possibly matching TRBD2 (6 bases). Trimming pared 1 base from V and 5 bases from J, leaving 12 bases between. This CDR3 region has 15 residues. The germline CDR1 and CDR2 sequences are SGHRS and YFSETQ. CDR3 in DNA: TGCGCCAGCAGCTTGATCAGTGGAGGGACCGGGGAGCTGTTTTTT. Its translation is CASSLISGGTGELFF.

The CDR3 loop reads CASSIRPGVAYEQYF. The CDR3 coding sequence is TGTGCCAGTAGTATTCGGCCAGGGGTCGCCTACGAGCAGTACTTC. The V gene is TRBV19, the J gene TRBJ2-7; TRBD1 might be the D (6 bases). CDR1 is LNHDA, CDR2 SQIVND, per germline (reference sequence). V gave up 3 bases and J gave up 2 bases, with 14 bases separating them. The CDR3 spans 15 residues.

This clonotype appeared many times. This rearrangement joins TRBV6-1 to TRBJ1-2; 7 bases match TRBD1. Per germline, CDR1 MNHNS and CDR2 SASEGT. The CDR3 runs 14 residues. V trimming: 8 bases; J trimming: 3 bases; junction bases outside the gene matches: 9. The CDR3 DNA follows: TGTGCCAGCTGCCGACAGGGCTCGGACTATGGCTACACCTTC. Translation: CASCRQGSDYGYTF.

About this clonotype: This may be a read error: a much more frequent sequence differs by one nucleotide. V and J are TRBV28 and TRBJ2-5; 9 bases map to TRBD1. This CDR3 region has 14 residues. J gave up 1 base and V 4 bases, and 1 base lay outside the gene matches. Germline CDR1 MDHEN, CDR2 SYDVKM. The CDR3 here is CASSWDRVQETQYF. In DNA, the CDR3 is TGTGCCAGCAGTTGGGACAGGGTCCAAGAGACCCAGTACTTC.

This clonotype occurred a few times. This chain uses TRBV4-3 with TRBJ2-2, with 10 bases matching TRBD2. V gave up 5 bases and J gave up 0 bases; unmatched junction bases: 6. The CDR3 has 17 residues. Looked up from germline, CDR1 is LGHNA and CDR2 is YSLEER. The CDR3 DNA sequence: TGCGCCAGCAGCTTCCGACTAGCGGGTACGAACACCGGGGAGCTGTTTTTT. Protein product: CASSFRLAGTNTGELFF.

This clonotype was observed a handful of times. DNA for the CDR3: TGTGCCAGCAGCTTGGGCCGGGCGGGCTACAATGAGCAGTTCTTC. Translating it yields CASSLGRAGYNEQFF. The chain links TRBV5-4 to TRBJ2-1; D perhaps matches TRBD2 (5 bases). Germline-derived CDR1 and CDR2 are SGHNT and YYREEE (reference sequence). With 0 bases removed from V and 3 bases from J, the gap between germline ends came to 10 bases. The CDR3 runs 15 residues.

This clonotype was counted at least ten times. The chain links TRBV2 to TRBJ2-2, with 14 bases aligning to TRBD2. The CDR3 covers 16 residues. The ends lost 8 bases at V and 1 base at J; junction bases unmatched: 3. CDR1 and CDR2 from the germline V gene are SNHLY and FYNNEI. CDR3: CASGGTSGRNTGELFF. The CDR3 DNA reads TGTGCCAGCGGCGGGACTAGCGGGAGGAACACCGGGGAGCTGTTTTTT.

This chain links TRBV5-1 with TRBJ2-5; 11 bases match TRBD1. This CDR3 is 15 amino acids long. The V gene end was trimmed by 2 bases and the J gene end by 4 bases; junction bases not matched to a gene: 4. In germline, CDR1 is SGHRS, CDR2 YFSETQ. The CDR3 protein is CASSLLGTGGETQYF. CDR3 coding DNA: TGCGCCAGCAGCTTATTGGGGACAGGGGGAGAGACCCAGTACTTC.